Sequencing of this T cell receptor beta chain was carried out in a study of blood T cell repertoires in COVID-19. About the research overall: The United States, Italy and Spain provided the acute and convalescent COVID-19 samples. PBMCs, B-cell-depleted T cells, or T cells provided the cDNA or gDNA that made up the material.

Original analysis: Estimation of nucleated cell counts was performed using reference gene primer amplification. This table comes from immunoSEQ multiplex PCR, and its TCRdb copy is limited to in-frame clones, with some not included. D and trimming come from the DNA, and the V and J calls and clone size come from that table. The repertoire holds fewer than 350,000 clones, with around 85% as singletons. From germline, CDR1 is SEHNR and CDR2 FQNEAQ (reference sequence). V lost 1 base to trimming and J lost 7 bases; unmatched junction nucleotides: 1. The CDR3 consists of 14 residues. The rearrangement joins TRBV7-9 to TRBJ1-4, with TRBD1 identical over 9 bases. The TCR originated in a woman in her forties or fifties with active or convalescent COVID-19. Sequenced material: peripheral blood. CDR3 amino acids: CASSLGDRVEKLFF. CDR3 nucleotide sequence: TGTGCCAGCAGCTTAGGGGACAGGGTTGAAAAACTGTTTTTT.